The 25 T cell receptor beta chains presented below share a single source sample, sequenced in a study of blood T cell repertoires in COVID-19. Only in-frame clones appear in the TCRdb table, and some are missing; sequencing was by immunoSEQ multiplex PCR. The table shows hundreds of thousands of clones, with more than 70% occurring only once. Sequenced sample: PBMCs or T cells enriched from blood (not recorded which). The receptors were sampled from a woman aged 18-35 years who had been exposed to COVID-19.

This clone came up once. This rearrangement joins TRBV27 to TRBJ2-3, with D unresolved. The V gene's germline CDR1 is MNHEY and CDR2 SMNVEV (reference sequence). This CDR3 spans 11 amino acids. The V end was cut by 7 bases, the J end by 6 bases, with 8 bases between. This CDR3 is CASTFLDTQYF. The DNA of the CDR3 is TGTGCCAGCACTTTTCTGGATACGCAGTATTTT.

V is TRBV12-1 and J is TRBJ1-1; no check of the table's D call, TRBD1, against the DNA was made. TRBV12-1 is a listed pseudogene. The CDR3 runs 17 residues. The CDR3: CASSFARDRGSGVVAFF. CDR3 DNA sequence: TGTGCCAGCAGCTTTGCCCGGGACAGGGGGAGTGGTGTGGTAGCTTTCTTT.

J is TRBJ2-7 and V is TRBV5-1; 7 positions agree with TRBD1. V shed 4 bases and J 5 bases; nucleotides not matched to a gene: 9. Germline V lookup: CDR1 SGHRS, CDR2 YFSETQ. The CDR3 runs 14 residues. This chain's CDR3 is CASSLYRQGNEQYF. CDR3 DNA sequence: TGCGCCAGCAGCCTTTACCGACAGGGTAACGAGCAGTACTTC.

This chain uses TRBV20-1 with TRBJ1-2; 8 nucleotides align to TRBD1. The CDR3 is 13 amino acids. The V gene end was trimmed by 3 bases and the J gene end by 8 bases; junction bases not matched to a gene: 8. Germline assignment: CDR1 DFQATT and CDR2 SNEGSKA (reference sequence). Here the CDR3 reads CSASGTGSWGYTF. As DNA, the CDR3 is TGCAGTGCTAGTGGGACAGGTAGTTGGGGCTACACCTTC.

This sequence joins TRBV6-5 and TRBJ1-5, with 7 bases identical to TRBD1. The CDR3 consists of 13 residues. CDR1 and CDR2 from the germline V gene are MNHEY and SVGAGI. Trimming at V came to 4 bases and at J to 5 bases, leaving 2 bases not matched to a gene. The CDR3 nucleotides read TGTGCCAGCAGTTTCCAGGGGGATCAGCCCCAGCATTTT. Its translation: CASSFQGDQPQHF.

With regard to this clone: Different DNA sequences within this sample yield the same CDR3. V gene TRBV9 combines with J gene TRBJ1-1, with 9 bases fitting TRBD1. The germline gives CDR1 SGDLS, CDR2 YYNGEE. The CDR3 consists of 14 residues. V dropped 2 bases and J dropped 2; count of bases not matched to a gene: 1. Here the CDR3 DNA reads TGTGCCAGCAGCGTGGGACAGGGAAACACTGAAGCTTTCTTT. As protein: CASSVGQGNTEAFF.

This clone was recorded a few times. The genes are TRBV5-6 and TRBJ2-1, with 8 bases fitting TRBD2. Germline V gene data show CDR1 as SGHDT and CDR2 as YYEEEE. After removal of 4 bases from V and 10 bases from J, the junction contained 16 bases not matched to a gene. This CDR3 has 16 residues. CDR3 sequence (DNA): TGTGCCAGCAGCAGCGGGACTAGGGCGTTAACAGGGGAGCAGTTCTTC. This translates into CASSSGTRALTGEQFF.

The chain uses TRBV18 and TRBJ2-1; 16 nucleotides agree with TRBD2. The trim removed 3 bases at V and 6 bases at J, leaving 2 bases unmatched. The CDR3 has 16 amino acids. Germline CDR1 KGHSH, CDR2 LQKENI. The CDR3 loop reads CASSPGTSGRGNEQFF. As DNA, the CDR3 is TGTGCCAGCTCACCCGGGACTAGCGGGAGGGGCAATGAGCAGTTCTTC.

The chain employs TRBV4-2 and TRBJ2-1; the match to TRBD2 covers 12 bases. CDR1 and CDR2 (germline): LGHNA, YNFKEQ. J lost 4 bases, V lost 1 base, and 8 bases had no gene match. This CDR3 region has 18 residues. CDR3 in amino acids: CASSQGLAGGLRYNEQFF. CDR3 coding DNA: TGTGCCAGCAGCCAAGGGCTAGCGGGGGGGCTGCGATACAATGAGCAGTTCTTC.

The J gene is TRBJ2-5, the V gene TRBV3-1 (or the pseudogene TRBV3-2); weak D call: TRBD2 (5 bases). V was cut by 4 bases and J by 5 bases, with 23 bases left in between. This CDR3 comprises 17 residues. Germline values: CDR1 LGHDT, CDR2 YNNKEL (reference sequence). CDR3 in DNA: TGTGCCAGCAGCCCGACCTACAATACTAGGAACGGGGAGACCCAGTACTTC. The encoded protein is CASSPTYNTRNGETQYF.

The chain uses TRBV5-1 and TRBJ2-3; D not resolved. The CDR3 extends over 13 amino acids. The germline gives CDR1 SGHRS, CDR2 YFSETQ. Trimming left V 6 bases short and J 4 bases short, with 12 bases between. The CDR3 DNA follows: TGCGCCAGCACCTCGAGCCCACCAGATACGCAGTATTTT. Protein: CASTSSPPDTQYF.

The chain links TRBV4-1 to TRBJ2-7; TRBD1 aligns across 8 bases. V shed 5 bases, J shed 0 bases, and the junction held 6 bases outside the gene matches. The CDR3 spans 15 residues. The germline V gene has CDR1 MGHRA and CDR2 YSYEKL. The CDR3 region has the DNA TGCGCCAGCAGCATGAGACAGGGGAGCTCCTACGAGCAGTACTTC. This codes for CASSMRQGSSYEQYF.

As concerns this clone: One end of the junction is discordant with germline, which a read error may explain. This sequence joins TRBV29-1 and TRBJ2-6; 7 nucleotides match TRBD1. The CDR3 is 15 amino acids. Germline CDR1 is SQVTM and CDR2 is ANQGSEA. CDR3 amino acids: CSAEEGASGANVLTF. In DNA, the CDR3 is TGCAGCGCTGAAGAGGGGGCGTCAGGGGCCAACGTCCTGACTTTC. Based on the CDR3 plus reference TRBV29-1 and TRBJ2-6, the full variable domain is SAVISQKPSRDICQRGTSLTIQCQVDSQVTMMFWYRQQPGQSLTLIATANQGSEATYESGFVIDKFPISRPNLTFSTLTVSNMSPEDSSIYLCSAEEGASGANVLTFGAGSRLTVL.

The rearrangement joins TRBV11-3 to TRBJ2-1; 12 nucleotides line up with TRBD2. The germline V gene encodes CDR1 SGHNT and CDR2 YENEEA. V gave up 2 bases and J gave up 5 bases; unmatched junction bases: 4. This CDR3 has 16 residues. The CDR3 reads CASSLPSGRVNNEQFF. CDR3 bases: TGTGCCAGCAGCTTACCTAGCGGGAGGGTTAACAATGAGCAGTTCTTC.

The chain uses TRBV4-2 and TRBJ2-2; D is possibly TRBD2 (5 bases). The CDR3 contains 17 residues. The V gene's germline CDR1 is LGHNA and CDR2 YNFKEQ. V was shortened by 1 base and J by 0 bases, with 12 bases between the two germline ends. CDR3 DNA: TGTGCCAGCAGCCAAGCCCCCGCCGGGGCGAACACCGGGGAGCTGTTTTTT. As protein: CASSQAPAGANTGELFF.

V usage is TRBV4-2 and J usage is TRBJ2-1, with 13 bases aligning to TRBD2. Per the germline V gene, CDR1 is LGHNA and CDR2 is YNFKEQ. The CDR3 contains 16 residues. V trimming: 4 bases; J trimming: 3 bases; junction bases outside the gene matches: 3. The CDR3 DNA reads TGTGCCAGCAGCCGAGGGACTAGCGGGGACTACAATGAGCAGTTCTTC. This translates into CASSRGTSGDYNEQFF.

The J gene is TRBJ1-1, the V gene TRBV19; 8 nucleotides match TRBD1. From germline, CDR1 is LNHDA and CDR2 SQIVND (reference sequence). CDR3 length: 16 residues. The J segment lost 1 base and the V segment lost 9 bases, leaving 13 bases of the junction unmatched. As DNA, the CDR3 is TGTGCCAGCTATCCCGGTATAGGACAGGGGAACACTGAAGCTTTCTTT. Translating it yields CASYPGIGQGNTEAFF. Drawing the rest from reference TRBV19 and TRBJ1-1, the complete variable domain is DGGITQSPKYLFRKEGQNVTLSCEQNLNHDAMYWYRQDPGQGLRLIYYSQIVNDFQKGDIAEGYSVSREKKESFPLTVTSAQKNPTAFYLCASYPGIGQGNTEAFFGQGTRLTVV.

V gene TRBV7-2 combines with J gene TRBJ1-3, with TRBD1 matching 7 bases. There are 16 residues in the CDR3. V lost 0 bases, J lost 4 bases, and 6 bases stayed unmatched. Per the germline V gene, CDR1 is SGHTA and CDR2 is FQGNSA. The CDR3 DNA follows: TGTGCCAGCAGCTTAGCCTGGACAGGTTCAGGAAACACCATATATTTT. This translates into CASSLAWTGSGNTIYF.

The chain combines TRBV4-1 with TRBJ1-6; the match to TRBD1 covers 7 bases. Germline V gene sequence: CDR1 MGHRA, CDR2 YSYEKL. The CDR3 runs to 15 residues. V lost 6 bases to trimming and J lost 5 bases; unmatched junction nucleotides: 7. CDR3 bases: TGCGCCAGCAGGCCACTTACAGGGGATAATTCACCCCTCCACTTT. Residues: CASRPLTGDNSPLHF.

Here the CDR3 reads CASSIAGGLRDEQFF. The CDR3 DNA reads as TGTGCCAGTAGTATTGCGGGGGGGCTCAGGGATGAGCAGTTCTTC. The chain couples TRBV19 to TRBJ2-1; 9 bases line up with TRBD2. The CDR3 covers 15 residues. Germline values: CDR1 LNHDA, CDR2 SQIVND (reference sequence). The ends lost 3 bases at V and 8 bases at J; junction bases unmatched: 8.

This chain links TRBV6-5 with TRBJ1-4, with 10 bases matching TRBD1. The V gene end was trimmed by 5 bases and the J gene end by 8 bases; junction bases not matched to a gene: 8. This CDR3 has 15 amino acids. CDR1 is MNHEY and CDR2 is SVGAGI in the germline V gene. The CDR3 protein is CASSHKPGQGEKLFF. The DNA of the CDR3 is TGTGCCAGCAGTCATAAGCCGGGACAGGGGGAAAAACTGTTTTTT.

The chain couples TRBV5-8 to TRBJ1-1; D gene ambiguous. V lost 0 bases and J 2 bases, leaving 8 bases between the germline ends. This CDR3 region has 14 residues. The germline V gene has CDR1 SGHTS and CDR2 YDEGEE. CDR3 amino acids: CASSLGQINTEAFF. The CDR3 coding sequence is TGTGCCAGCAGCTTGGGCCAGATCAACACTGAAGCTTTCTTT.

The rearrangement links TRBV5-4 to TRBJ2-7; 9 nucleotides match TRBD2. The germline CDR1 and CDR2 sequences are SGHNT and YYREEE (reference sequence). There are 15 residues in the CDR3. After removal of 2 bases from V and 0 bases from J, the junction contained 3 bases not matched to a gene. DNA of the CDR3: TGTGCCAGCAGCTTAGCTAGCGGGGTCTCCTACGAGCAGTACTTC. Its protein product is CASSLASGVSYEQYF.

The gene calls are TRBV3-1 (or the pseudogene TRBV3-2) and TRBJ2-7; weak D call: TRBD2 (6 bases). Germline V gene lookup returns CDR1 LGHDT and CDR2 YNNKEL (reference sequence). The CDR3 spans 15 residues. Trimming took 0 bases from V and 3 from J, leaving 12 bases between them. The CDR3 bases are TGTGCCAGCAGCCAAGAGGGGGGACCCCTCTACGAGCAGTACTTC. Residues: CASSQEGGPLYEQYF.

The chain links TRBV3-1 (or the pseudogene TRBV3-2) to TRBJ1-6, with D perhaps TRBD1 (6 bases). Germline V gene lookup returns CDR1 LGHDT and CDR2 YNNKEL (reference sequence). This CDR3 is 15 amino acids long. CDR3 protein: CAKRPKGHRASPLHF. Here the CDR3 DNA reads TGTGCTAAGAGACCCAAGGGACACAGGGCGTCACCCCTCCACTTT.